This TCR beta chain was observed in a study of T cell repertoires in cytomegalovirus infection. TCRdb used MiXCR to reprocess the reads, holding one entry per CDR3 protein. The sample consists of around 280,000 distinct CDR3 sequences, around 9.1% of them appearing once. Notes on the study in general: Accumulated public TCR beta family frequency recognized individuals carrying CMV together with the relevant HLA.

The table lists this clonotype with many counts. What it binds is not known. The sequence came from a human donor in good health (CMV status not recorded). Some clones in this sample may be carry-over from other donors' samples. Sequencing was carried out using PBMCs.

The CDR3 DNA reads TGTGCCAGCACCAATATGTGGGGGGTGCCTGGCAATGAGCAGTTCTTC. Translating it yields CASTNMWGVPGNEQFF. This chain uses TRBV6-2 or TRBV6-3 with TRBJ2-1; maybe TRBD2 (6 bases). Germline lookup yields CDR1 MNHEY and CDR2 SVGEGT. Trimming took 7 bases from V and 6 from J, leaving 22 bases between them. The length of the CDR3 is 16 residues.